This TCR beta chain originates from a study of blood T cell repertoires in COVID-19. The ends were cut back, 4 bases at V and 1 base at J, with 12 bases in the middle. The CDR3 loop spans 15 amino acids. Per the germline V gene, CDR1 is SGHKS and CDR2 is YYEKEE (reference sequence). The data were produced by immunoSEQ multiplex PCR, yet TCRdb's version contains in-frame clones alone and is incomplete. The sample contains more than 200,000 clones, around nine tenths of which appear only once. The study recruited people aged about 18 to 95 years across approximately 24 US areas. Donors were grouped by their self-reported clinical history. Recovered participants had two consecutive negative NP/OP PCR tests, healthcare professional clearance, or symptom resolution.

This chain links TRBV5-5 with TRBJ2-1, with D unresolved. This clonotype originated in a woman aged 50 to 60 who had recovered from COVID-19. Sequenced sample: PBMCs or T cells enriched from blood (not recorded which). The CDR3 loop reads CASSQSGGSYNEQFF. The CDR3 bases are TGTGCCAGCAGCCAATCTGGCGGTTCCTACAATGAGCAGTTCTTC. Variable domain in full (rest from reference TRBV5-5 and TRBJ2-1): DAGVTQSPTHLIKTRGQQVTLRCSPISGHKSVSWYQQVLGQGPQFIFQYYEKEERGRGNFPDRFSARQFPNYSSELNVNALLLGDSALYLCASSQSGGSYNEQFFGPGTRLTVL.